The 11 T cell receptor beta chains given below trace back to one sample, sequenced in a study of T-cell reconstitution after alpha-beta-depleted transplantation in children. Preparing the TCRbeta library involved the use of unique molecular identifiers. TCRdb redid the calling of the PCR reads with MiXCR, one entry per CDR3 protein. Of nearly 350,000 distinct CDR3 sequences in the sample, 16% are singletons; the top ten hold just over 40%. Sequences were derived from PBMCs, mostly from graft donor cells, sampled 360 days after TCRalphabeta/CD19-depleted stem cell transplant. These receptor sequences come from a male patient aged 2 to 9 who had a stem cell transplant for acute lymphoblastic leukemia, so the T cells may come from the graft donor.

This clonotype was counted ten times or more. CDR3: CAISEPSGRRIYEQYF. CDR3 sequence (DNA): TGTGCCATCAGTGAACCTAGCGGGAGGAGAATCTACGAGCAGTACTTC. The genes are TRBV10-3 and TRBJ2-7, with 11 bases fitting TRBD2. The J segment lost 3 bases and the V segment lost 3 bases, leaving 7 bases of the junction unmatched. The CDR3 totals 16 residues. CDR1 and CDR2 from the germline V gene are ENHRY and SYGVKD.

This clonotype has a count of ten or more. This chain links TRBV20-1 with TRBJ2-5, with TRBD2 matching 7 bases. Trimming cost V 5 bases and J 3 bases; bases outside gene matches: 9. The CDR3 contains 14 residues. The V gene's germline CDR1 is DFQATT and CDR2 SNEGSKA (reference sequence). The chain's CDR3 is CSACRGVAKETQYF. CDR3 sequence (DNA): TGCAGTGCTTGCCGGGGGGTAGCGAAAGAGACCCAGTACTTC.

This clonotype was found many times. The V call is TRBV4-3, the J call TRBJ2-2; D is uncertain. Germline V gene lookup returns CDR1 LGHNA and CDR2 YSLEER. This CDR3 contains 11 residues. Trimming cost V 2 bases and J 5 bases, with 0 bases left between them. CDR3 amino acids: CASSQTGELFF. CDR3 DNA: TGCGCCAGCAGCCAAACCGGGGAGCTGTTTTTT.

V usage is TRBV21-1 and J usage is TRBJ2-2; TRBD1 reflects the table's D call only, with no check against the DNA. TRBV21-1 is a known pseudogene. The CDR3 spans 16 residues. The CDR3 coding sequence is TGTGCCAGCAGCATCGGGGCAAAGGGGTACACCGGGGAGCTGTTTTTT. Translation gives CASSIGAKGYTGELFF.

V and J are TRBV28 and TRBJ2-7; 7 nucleotides align to TRBD2. V shed 6 bases and J 6 bases; nucleotides not matched to a gene: 8. The CDR3 consists of 13 residues. Per the germline V gene, CDR1 is MDHEN and CDR2 is SYDVKM. The DNA of the CDR3 is TGTGCCAGCAGCCCGGGACTATCCCTCGAGCAGTACTTC. As protein: CASSPGLSLEQYF.

The rearrangement joins TRBV5-6 to TRBJ2-7; 8 nucleotides agree with TRBD1. Germline V gives CDR1 SGHDT, CDR2 YYEEEE. V dropped 3 bases and J dropped 1; count of bases not matched to a gene: 9. CDR3 length: 16 amino acids. CDR3: CASSSRGRGRSYEQYF. CDR3 bases: TGTGCCAGCAGCTCGCGAGGCAGGGGGCGATCCTACGAGCAGTACTTC. The entire variable domain, with the rest obtained from reference TRBV5-6 and TRBJ2-7, is as follows: DAGVTQSPTHLIKTRGQQVTLRCSPKSGHDTVSWYQQALGQGPQFIFQYYEEEERQRGNFPDRFSGHQFPNYSSELNVNALLLGDSALYLCASSSRGRGRSYEQYFGPGTRLTVT.

The DNA for the CDR3 is TGCGCCAGCAGCATTAGCGGGAGCACAGATACGCAGTATTTT. This translates into CASSISGSTDTQYF. The J gene is TRBJ2-3, the V gene TRBV5-1; 7 bases align to TRBD2. The V gene's germline CDR1 is SGHRS and CDR2 YFSETQ. This CDR3 spans 14 amino acids. J gave up 0 bases and V 4 bases, and 2 bases lay outside the gene matches. The full variable domain, rest sourced from reference TRBV5-1 and TRBJ2-3, is KAGVTQTPRYLIKTRGQQVTLSCSPISGHRSVSWYQQTPGQGLQFLFEYFSETQRNKGNFPGRFSGRQFSNSRSEMNVSTLELGDSALYLCASSISGSTDTQYFGPGTRLTVL.

The V call is TRBV10-2, the J call TRBJ2-2, with D possibly TRBD1 on 5 matching bases. Trimming took off 7 bases at V and 1 base at J, with 10 bases between the two ends. The germline V gene has CDR1 WSHSY and CDR2 SAAADI. The CDR3 is 14 residues long. The CDR3 protein is CASTSTVNTGELFF. As DNA, the CDR3 is TGCGCCAGCACCTCGACAGTGAACACCGGGGAGCTGTTTTTT.

The sample holds a few counts of this clonotype. The V gene is TRBV5-1, the J gene TRBJ2-3; no definite D call. The CDR3 runs 15 residues. In germline, CDR1 is SGHRS, CDR2 YFSETQ. Between the trimmed V and J ends, which lost 4 bases and 2 bases, there was a span of 14 bases. The CDR3 is CASSNASRYTDTQYF. As DNA, the CDR3 is TGCGCCAGCAGCAATGCCTCGAGATACACAGATACGCAGTATTTT.

The chain has TRBV5-1 and TRBJ1-4; D gene ambiguous. V gave up 0 bases and J gave up 0 bases, with 9 bases separating them. The germline gives CDR1 SGHRS, CDR2 YFSETQ. The CDR3 length is 16 residues. DNA for the CDR3: TGCGCCAGCAGCTTGGCAACGGAGGCAACTAATGAAAAACTGTTTTTT. It yields the protein CASSLATEATNEKLFF. The full variable domain, completed using reference TRBV5-1 and TRBJ1-4, is KAGVTQTPRYLIKTRGQQVTLSCSPISGHRSVSWYQQTPGQGLQFLFEYFSETQRNKGNFPGRFSGRQFSNSRSEMNVSTLELGDSALYLCASSLATEATNEKLFFGSGTQLSVL.

The CDR3 spells CASSLVSGAGWYSTDTQYF. The CDR3 DNA reads as TGTGCCAGCAGTTTAGTTTCAGGGGCGGGGTGGTATAGCACAGATACGCAGTATTTT. The rearrangement links TRBV12-3 or TRBV12-4 to TRBJ2-3, with D possibly called TRBD1 or TRBD2 (6 bases each). Trimming stripped 1 base from V and 0 bases from J, with 20 bases between. This CDR3 is built from 19 residues.